This TCR beta chain originates from a study of T cell responses to AZD1222 COVID-19 vaccine. General study findings and limits: Females outnumbered males among donors, who were mostly white British; clonal diversity was possibly underestimated. Only 6 or 7 people who got AZD1222 tested seropositive at baseline. Vaccine-associated CD4 TCRs ranged over spike, dominating at 160-218 and 743-854.

The CDR3 covers 14 residues. Germline assignment: CDR1 LNHDA and CDR2 SQIVND (reference sequence). The ends were cut back, 4 bases at V and 4 bases at J, with 13 bases in the middle. For this clone: As yet, its antigen is unknown.

Profiling relied on immunoSEQ multiplex PCR, and the TCRdb table lists in-frame clones only, not all of them. Of 72,000 or so clones listed, around 87% are singletons. The origin of this receptor is an adult in good health. Here the sequenced sample was peripheral blood, taken on day 0 of AZD1222 vaccination. J is TRBJ1-2 and V is TRBV19; D is ambiguous. The chain's CDR3 is CASSRDPISYGYTF. CDR3 coding DNA: TGTGCCAGTAGTAGAGATCCGATAAGCTATGGCTACACCTTC.